This passage covers 24 T cell receptor beta chains from one sample sequenced in a study of cytotoxic CD8 clonotypes in ibrutinib-treated CLL. Assay used: immunoSEQ multiplex PCR; TCRdb lists only in-frame clones, some missing. Among some 200,000 clones listed, over 55% were seen once. The sequenced sample was PBMCs, obtained after 24 months of ibrutinib treatment. The receptors shown here come from a human donor with chronic lymphocytic leukemia.

The chain joins TRBV5-4 to TRBJ2-7; TRBD1 or TRBD2 may be the D gene (6 bases each). Between the trimmed V and J ends, which lost 4 bases and 4 bases, there was a span of 18 bases. The CDR3 is 15 amino acids. The V gene's germline CDR1 is SGHNT and CDR2 YYREEE (reference sequence). CDR3: CASSIDGGRGYEQYF. In DNA form, the CDR3 reads TGTGCCAGCAGCATCGATGGGGGCCGGGGGTACGAGCAGTACTTC.

The table lists this clone with a few counts. The chain links TRBV7-3 to TRBJ2-7; 7 nucleotides line up with TRBD1. Trimming took 4 bases from V and 3 from J; bases not matched to a gene: 6. CDR1 and CDR2 from the germline V gene are SGHTA and FQGTGA. This CDR3 has 14 amino acids. The CDR3 sequence: CASSSSTGSYEQYF. The CDR3 DNA sequence: TGTGCCAGCAGCTCTTCGACAGGGAGCTACGAGCAGTACTTC. The variable domain in full, with the rest retrieved from reference TRBV7-3 and TRBJ2-7, is GAGVSQTPSNKVTEKGKYVELRCDPISGHTALYWYRQSLGQGPEFLIYFQGTGAADDSGLPNDRFFAVRPEGSVSTLKIQRTERGDSAVYLCASSSSTGSYEQYFGPGTRLTVT.

In DNA, the CDR3 is TGTGCCAGCAGCCAAGATCCCCTCAGGAGCGGGAGTTACGAGCAGTACTTC. Its translation is CASSQDPLRSGSYEQYF. The chain employs TRBV4-2 and TRBJ2-7, with TRBD2 matching over 8 bases. The CDR3 totals 17 residues. Germline V gene lookup returns CDR1 LGHNA and CDR2 YNFKEQ. V was clipped by 0 bases and J by 4 bases; unmatched bases: 11.

The V gene is TRBV29-1, the J gene TRBJ2-2; D unclear. Trimming pared 3 bases from V and 6 bases from J, leaving 14 bases between. The CDR3 runs 14 residues. From germline, CDR1 is SQVTM and CDR2 ANQGSEA. CDR3 loop: CSVESPDKAGELFF. The DNA of the CDR3 is TGCAGCGTTGAGAGCCCAGATAAGGCCGGGGAGCTGTTTTTT.

This sequence joins TRBV6-5 and TRBJ1-2; 8 positions agree with TRBD1. After removal of 0 bases from V and 5 bases from J, the junction contained 5 bases not matched to a gene. Germline V lookup: CDR1 MNHEY, CDR2 SVGAGI. The CDR3 spans 15 residues. CDR3 region: CASSYSFGTGYGYTF. The CDR3 DNA reads as TGTGCCAGCAGTTACTCGTTCGGGACAGGTTATGGCTACACCTTC.

J is TRBJ2-7 and V is TRBV30; 7 nucleotides match TRBD2. This CDR3 has 15 residues. Germline CDR1 reads GTSNPN; CDR2 reads SVGIG (reference sequence). V shed 4 bases and J 0 bases; nucleotides not matched to a gene: 9. CDR3 residues: CAWTPPGGSSYEQYF. Written as DNA, the CDR3 is TGTGCCTGGACCCCCCCCGGCGGGAGCTCCTACGAGCAGTACTTC.

The chain is built from TRBV5-4 and TRBJ2-2; D is undetermined. Germline values: CDR1 SGHNT, CDR2 YYREEE (reference sequence). This CDR3 contains 14 residues. Trimming removed 4 bases at V and 2 bases at J, with 9 bases between. CDR3 nucleotide sequence: TGTGCCAGCAGCCCCCCTACAAACACCGGGGAGCTGTTTTTT. Amino acids: CASSPPTNTGELFF.

This clone has just a few counts. The chain recombines TRBV4-1 with TRBJ2-7; 7 bases agree with TRBD1. Germline CDR1 MGHRA, CDR2 YSYEKL. The CDR3 runs to 16 residues. The junction had 8 bases not matched to a gene; V was cut back by 1 base and J by 2 bases. The CDR3 coding sequence is TGCGCCAGCAGCCAAGGGGACAGCGGAATAACCTACGAGCAGTACTTC. This gives the protein CASSQGDSGITYEQYF.

The V call is TRBV30, the J call TRBJ2-1, with D maybe TRBD2 (5 bases). With 0 bases removed from V and 9 bases from J, the gap between germline ends came to 15 bases. Germline V gene sequence: CDR1 GTSNPN, CDR2 SVGIG (reference sequence). This CDR3 has 14 amino acids. CDR3 amino acids: CAWSVPLVAFEQFF. CDR3 DNA: TGTGCCTGGAGTGTACCACTAGTAGCTTTTGAGCAGTTCTTC.

In this sample, this clone turned up a few times. The V call is TRBV25-1, the J call TRBJ2-7; D perhaps matches TRBD1 (6 bases). Germline CDR1 and CDR2: MGHDK and SYGVNS. Trimming pared 3 bases from V and 0 bases from J, leaving 9 bases between. The CDR3 is made up of 14 amino acids. The CDR3 sequence: CASSEAGASYEQYF. CDR3 coding DNA: TGTGCCAGCAGTGAGGCAGGGGCCTCCTACGAGCAGTACTTC.

This clone was detected a few times. The chain carries TRBV27 and TRBJ2-5; D unresolved. The V gene's germline CDR1 is MNHEY and CDR2 SMNVEV (reference sequence). Deletions cut 4 bases from V and 4 bases from J, with 13 bases between. This CDR3 is 14 amino acids long. CDR3 residues: CASSSQRFRETQYF. The CDR3 region has the DNA TGTGCCAGCAGTTCCCAGAGGTTCCGAGAGACCCAGTACTTC.

This sequence joins TRBV6-4 and TRBJ1-2, with 8 bases lining up with TRBD1. Germline lookup yields CDR1 MRHNA and CDR2 SNTAGT. The CDR3 spans 13 residues. Trimming removed 6 bases from V and 8 bases from J; junction bases left unmatched: 8. CDR3 amino acids: CASRSQGAGGYTF. The DNA of the CDR3 is TGTGCCAGCAGGAGCCAGGGGGCGGGCGGCTACACCTTC.

The CDR3 sequence: CASSQPTGGNQPQHF. The CDR3 DNA reads as TGTGCCAGCAGTCAACCGACAGGGGGCAATCAGCCCCAGCATTTT. This chain joins TRBV6-1 and TRBJ1-5; TRBD1 matches at 8 bases. V was clipped by 5 bases and J by 2 bases; unmatched bases: 5. Germline V gene data show CDR1 as MNHNS and CDR2 as SASEGT. The CDR3 covers 15 residues.

The chain recombines TRBV27 with TRBJ2-2; TRBD1 agrees at 9 bases. There are 18 residues in the CDR3. V was pared by 5 bases and J by 2 bases, with 12 bases of the junction left unmatched. The germline V gene has CDR1 MNHEY and CDR2 SMNVEV (reference sequence). CDR3 protein: CASSEGDRVKVNTGELFF. Here the CDR3 DNA reads TGTGCCAGCAGTGAAGGGGACAGGGTAAAAGTCAACACCGGGGAGCTGTTTTTT.

This clone was detected a few times. The V and J genes are TRBV7-9 and TRBJ2-7; 9 bases are shared with TRBD1. V gave up 8 bases and J gave up 2 bases; unmatched junction bases: 7. This CDR3 is built from 14 residues. Looked up from germline, CDR1 is SEHNR and CDR2 is FQNEAQ (reference sequence). CDR3 residues: CASGMGTGTYEQYF. The CDR3 DNA is TGTGCCAGCGGAATGGGGACAGGGACCTACGAGCAGTACTTC.

The chain is built from TRBV7-2 and TRBJ1-5; TRBD1 aligns across 7 bases. V gave up 3 bases and J gave up 4 bases; unmatched junction bases: 0. The germline V gene encodes CDR1 SGHTA and CDR2 FQGNSA. This CDR3 is built from 13 residues. DNA for the CDR3: TGTGCCAGCAGCTTGGACAGGAATCAGCCCCAGCATTTT. This codes for CASSLDRNQPQHF.

This clone appeared once. The chain employs TRBV10-3 and TRBJ1-5; the D is unclear. The V end lost 0 bases, the J end lost 7 bases, and 10 bases lay between the germline ends. The CDR3 loop spans 14 amino acids. CDR1 and CDR2 (germline): ENHRY, SYGVKD. CDR3 nucleotides: TGTGCCATCAGTGAGTCGAATTTTAGGCAGCCCCAGCATTTT. The encoded protein is CAISESNFRQPQHF.

The chain employs TRBV6-5 and TRBJ2-5; no reliable D call. V was shortened by 6 bases and J by 5 bases, with 13 bases between the two germline ends. The CDR3 has 13 residues. In germline, CDR1 is MNHEY, CDR2 SVGAGI. The CDR3 loop is CASSPHGGETQYF. In nucleotides, the CDR3 is TGTGCCAGCAGCCCACACGGTGGGGAGACCCAGTACTTC.

The rearrangement uses TRBV7-2 and TRBJ2-1; perhaps TRBD2 as D (5 bases). Per germline, CDR1 SGHTA and CDR2 FQGNSA. The V gene lost 1 base and the J gene lost 9 bases, with 7 bases spanning the gap. CDR3 length: 12 amino acids. The CDR3 here is CASSLVAGEQFF. As DNA, the CDR3 is TGTGCCAGCAGCTTAGTTGCGGGTGAGCAGTTCTTC. The complete variable domain, with remaining parts taken from reference TRBV7-2 and TRBJ2-1, reads GAGVSQSPSNKVTEKGKDVELRCDPISGHTALYWYRQSLGQGLEFLIYFQGNSAPDKSGLPSDRFSAERTGGSVSTLTIQRTQQEDSAVYLCASSLVAGEQFFGPGTRLTVL.

This clone has at least ten counts. The chain has TRBV7-2 and TRBJ1-2, with TRBD1 matching 9 bases. The junction had 5 bases not matched to a gene; V was cut back by 6 bases and J by 6 bases. The length of the CDR3 is 13 residues. Per germline, CDR1 SGHTA and CDR2 FQGNSA. CDR3 coding DNA: TGTGCCAGCAGAGATTGGACAGGGGATGGCTACACCTTC. It codes for CASRDWTGDGYTF.

This clone came up once. This chain connects TRBV4-1 to TRBJ2-7, with 12 positions matching TRBD2. J was trimmed by 2 bases and V by 4 bases; bases with no gene match: 12. The V gene's germline CDR1 is MGHRA and CDR2 YSYEKL. The CDR3 runs to 18 residues. CDR3 region: CASSLLTTSGSSPYEQYF. In DNA form, the CDR3 reads TGCGCCAGCAGCCTTCTCACGACTAGCGGGAGTTCCCCCTACGAGCAGTACTTC.

This chain uses TRBV28 with TRBJ1-2; D uncertain. V lost 4 bases, J lost 6 bases, and 12 bases lay in between. The germline CDR1 and CDR2 sequences are MDHEN and SYDVKM. The CDR3 consists of 13 residues. CDR3 amino acids: CASSSPGTDGYTF. In DNA, the CDR3 is TGTGCCAGCAGTTCCCCGGGAACCGATGGCTACACCTTC.

This chain joins TRBV30 and TRBJ2-7; no firm D call. The CDR3 consists of 15 residues. V shed 0 bases and J shed 1 base, with 13 bases lying between them. CDR1 and CDR2 (germline): GTSNPN, SVGIG (reference sequence). CDR3 nucleotide sequence: TGTGCCTGGAGTGTGAATCACTTGATATCCTACGAGCAGTACTTC. Translating gives CAWSVNHLISYEQYF. Full variable domain (rest looked up from reference TRBV30 and TRBJ2-7): SQTIHQWPATLVQPVGSPLSLECTVEGTSNPNLYWYRQAAGRGLQLLFYSVGIGQISSEVPQNLSASRPQDRQFILSSKKLLLSDSGFYLCAWSVNHLISYEQYFGPGTRLTVT.

The CDR3 nucleotides read TGCGCCAGCAGCCAAGATATAGGCAGGGATGGTGGCTACACCTTC. Translation gives CASSQDIGRDGGYTF. The chain is built from TRBV4-3 and TRBJ1-2; tentative D call: TRBD1 (5 bases). Deletions cut 0 bases from V and 7 bases from J, with 15 bases between. The CDR3 totals 15 residues. Germline CDR1 reads LGHNA; CDR2 reads YSLEER.